This entry lists 32 T cell receptor beta chains sequenced from one sample in a study of regulatory T cells in long-lasting Graves disease. Investigators prepared the TCR beta libraries by applying iRepertoire HTBI primers and Arm-PCR of CDR3 regions. Each CDR3 protein gets one entry after TCRdb re-called the multiplex PCR reads with MiXCR. The sample includes about 620,000 distinct CDR3 sequences, 16% of them seen just once. Described time point: newly diagnosed GD, antithyroid drugs for less than 3 months. PBMC RNA was the source of the TCR library. In addition, the sample was reused for a study of T cells in Graves' hyperthyroidism and ophthalmopathy.

Sequenced here: peripheral blood mononuclear cells (PBMCs), sampled at new diagnosis, from a patient treated with antithyroid drugs. The receptors shown here come from a young woman with Graves disease.

This clonotype was seen repeatedly, ten times or more. V is TRBV3-1 and J is TRBJ2-1; D is tentatively TRBD1 or TRBD2 (5 bases each). Germline CDR1 is LGHDT and CDR2 is YNNKEL (reference sequence). The CDR3 is 15 residues long. V lost 1 base and J 5 bases, leaving 12 bases between the germline ends. The CDR3 region is CASSQGGLGDNEQFF. The CDR3 nucleotides are TGTGCCAGCAGCCAAGGGGGGTTAGGGGACAATGAGCAGTTCTTC.

CDR3 sequence reads: CASSQNRARDGNEKLFF. Here the CDR3 DNA reads TGTGCCAGCAGCCAAAACAGAGCTCGGGACGGGAATGAAAAACTGTTTTTT. This chain connects TRBV4-2 to TRBJ1-4, with D perhaps matching TRBD1 (5 bases). Germline V lookup: CDR1 LGHNA, CDR2 YNFKEQ. Trimming cost V 2 bases and J 5 bases, with 18 bases left between them. This CDR3 is 17 amino acids long.

The chain links TRBV3-1 to TRBJ2-4; D gene ambiguous. Trimming stripped 1 base from V and 8 bases from J, with 15 bases between. The CDR3 sequence is 15 residues long. Germline assignment: CDR1 LGHDT and CDR2 YNNKEL (reference sequence). CDR3 bases: TGTGCCAGCAGCCAAGCTCCTCAGGTGTGGGACATTCAGTACTTC. It is translated as CASSQAPQVWDIQYF. Complete variable domain (other parts from reference TRBV3-1 and TRBJ2-4): DTAVSQTPKYLVTQMGNDKSIKCEQNLGHDTMYWYKQDSKKFLKIMFSYNNKELIINETVPNRFSPKSPDKAHLNLHINSLELGDSAVYFCASSQAPQVWDIQYFGAGTRLSVL.

This clonotype has at least ten counts. This chain uses TRBV27 with TRBJ1-1, with D perhaps TRBD1 (6 bases). CDR1 is MNHEY and CDR2 is SMNVEV in the germline V gene (reference sequence). The CDR3 extends over 16 amino acids. V lost 4 bases to trimming and J lost 1 base, with 16 bases between them. CDR3 sequence reads: CASSSMGAGQNTEAFF. The CDR3 coding sequence is TGTGCCAGCAGTTCCATGGGGGCAGGGCAGAACACTGAAGCTTTCTTT.

The J gene is TRBJ2-7, the V gene TRBV7-6; a weak D match, TRBD1 (6 bases). Between the trimmed V and J ends, which lost 1 base and 2 bases, there was a span of 12 bases. The CDR3 length is 15 residues. From germline, CDR1 is SGHVS and CDR2 FNYEAQ. For the CDR3, the DNA is TGTGCCAGCAGCTTAGTCGGTAGGGACACCTACGAGCAGTACTTC. This encodes CASSLVGRDTYEQYF.

This clonotype has at least ten counts. The rearrangement links TRBV28 to TRBJ2-7, with 10 bases fitting TRBD2. The CDR3 loop spans 17 amino acids. Germline V lookup: CDR1 MDHEN, CDR2 SYDVKM. V was clipped by 4 bases and J by 6 bases; unmatched bases: 15. The DNA for the CDR3 is TGTGCCAGCAGTTCTCTTCGGAGCGGGAGGGCCCGGGGCGAGCAGTACTTC. Translating it yields CASSSLRSGRARGEQYF.

The DNA for the CDR3 is TGTGCCAGCTCCCCTTCCTTTGGAAACACCATATATTTT. This encodes CASSPSFGNTIYF. This chain connects TRBV18 to TRBJ1-3; D is unclear. Germline V gene data show CDR1 as KGHSH and CDR2 as LQKENI. The CDR3 is 13 residues long. V was trimmed by 6 bases and J by 3 bases, leaving 9 bases between them.

This clonotype was recorded a few times. V usage is TRBV27 and J usage is TRBJ1-4; no firm D call. The CDR3 covers 13 residues. Germline lookup yields CDR1 MNHEY and CDR2 SMNVEV (reference sequence). V was clipped by 4 bases and J by 7 bases, with 10 bases between them. CDR3 DNA: TGTGCCAGCAGTTCAATGGTGGGTGAAAAACTGTTTTTT. Translated: CASSSMVGEKLFF.

Notes on this clonotype: This may stem from a read error, because a much larger clone lies one nucleotide away. A read error is likely, as this CDR3 ends without the conserved phenylalanine or tryptophan. The rearrangement uses TRBV7-8 and TRBJ1-1; 7 positions match TRBD1. The CDR3 is made up of 15 amino acids. Germline loops: CDR1 SGHVS, CDR2 FQNEAQ. J gave up 3 bases and V 3 bases, and 7 bases lay outside the gene matches. For the CDR3, the DNA is TGTGCCAGCAGCTTGCAGGGGGAGCTCCACACTGAAGCTTTCTCT. Its protein is CASSLQGELHTEAFS.

At least ten counts were recorded for this clonotype. The chain combines TRBV28 with TRBJ2-7, with D perhaps matching TRBD1 or TRBD2 (5 bases each). The germline CDR1 and CDR2 sequences are MDHEN and SYDVKM. The CDR3 totals 13 residues. V lost 9 bases and J 4 bases, leaving 16 bases between the germline ends. CDR3 DNA sequence: TGTGCCAGTCGGGACGGACGTCGGTACGAGCAGTACTTC. Encoded protein: CASRDGRRYEQYF.

This clonotype was observed many times. This chain connects TRBV20-1 to TRBJ1-5, with D unresolved. This CDR3 has 16 residues. Trimming shortened V by 5 bases and J by 0 bases, and 17 bases separated the two germline ends. Looked up from germline, CDR1 is DFQATT and CDR2 is SNEGSKA (reference sequence). CDR3 DNA: TGCAGTGCTTCGAATCGCGGTATTTATAGCAATCAGCCCCAGCATTTT. Residues: CSASNRGIYSNQPQHF.

This clonotype was detected many times. The V gene is TRBV6-2 or TRBV6-3, the J gene TRBJ1-1; no clear D gene. The V end lost 6 bases, the J end lost 1 base, and 15 bases lay between the germline ends. Germline CDR1 MNHEY, CDR2 SVGEGT. The CDR3 totals 15 residues. CDR3 protein: CASREAPHRNTEAFF. As DNA, the CDR3 is TGTGCCAGCAGAGAAGCCCCCCACAGGAACACTGAAGCTTTCTTT.

This clonotype was detected many times. This rearrangement joins TRBV6-1 to TRBJ1-5; D call uncertain. Trimming removed 2 bases at V and 0 bases at J, with 11 bases between. Germline V gives CDR1 MNHNS, CDR2 SASEGT. The CDR3 contains 16 residues. The CDR3 here is CASSETGPYSNQPQHF. DNA for the CDR3: TGTGCCAGCAGTGAAACGGGCCCCTATAGCAATCAGCCCCAGCATTTT.

This clonotype showed up just a few times. V is TRBV7-9 and J is TRBJ1-5; D possibly corresponds to TRBD1 (5 bases). This CDR3 has 15 residues. The germline V and J ends were trimmed by 1 base and 6 bases, with 13 bases remaining between them. Germline CDR1 SEHNR, CDR2 FQNEAQ (reference sequence). CDR3: CASSLGQGLSQPQHF. The DNA for the CDR3 is TGTGCCAGCAGCTTAGGGCAGGGTTTATCTCAGCCCCAGCATTTT. The full variable domain, with the rest looked up from reference TRBV7-9 and TRBJ1-5, is DTGVSQNPRHKITKRGQNVTFRCDPISEHNRLYWYRQTLGQGPEFLTYFQNEAQLEKSRLLSDRFSAERPKGSFSTLEIQRTEQGDSAMYLCASSLGQGLSQPQHFGDGTRLSIL.

The V call is TRBV6-1, the J call TRBJ1-2, with D possibly being TRBD1 (5 bases). The CDR3 contains 12 residues. V lost 6 bases, J lost 8 bases, and 13 bases lay in between. Germline values: CDR1 MNHNS, CDR2 SASEGT. CDR3 amino acids: CASRMGDGGYTF. CDR3 nucleotides: TGTGCCAGCAGGATGGGGGATGGGGGCTACACCTTC.

J is TRBJ2-3 and V is TRBV19; tentatively, D is TRBD2 (6 bases). This CDR3 comprises 16 residues. V shed 1 base and J shed 4 bases, with 15 bases lying between them. The V gene's germline CDR1 is LNHDA and CDR2 SQIVND (reference sequence). The DNA of the CDR3 is TGTGCCAGTAGTATAGGTGCGGGATTGATCTCAGATACGCAGTATTTT. Its protein is CASSIGAGLISDTQYF.

The chain has TRBV15 and TRBJ1-5, with D possibly being TRBD1 (6 bases). Looked up from germline, CDR1 is LNHNV and CDR2 is YYDKDF (reference sequence). V was clipped by 1 base and J by 6 bases, with 7 bases between them. The length of the CDR3 is 13 residues. CDR3 coding DNA: TGTGCCACCAGCAGAGGGACAGCTCAGCCCCAGCATTTT. It translates to CATSRGTAQPQHF.

The sample holds many counts of this clonotype. This chain joins TRBV6-1 and TRBJ2-1; D is unresolved. The CDR3 sequence is 15 residues long. The V end was cut by 7 bases, the J end by 5 bases, with 18 bases between. CDR1 is MNHNS and CDR2 is SASEGT in the germline V gene. The DNA for the CDR3 is TGTGCCAGCACCCTTACACGGACCTCACACAATGAGCAGTTCTTC. Amino acids: CASTLTRTSHNEQFF.

This clonotype was seen only a few times. The rearrangement links TRBV29-1 to TRBJ2-7, with D perhaps TRBD1 or TRBD2 (5 bases each). V was pared by 4 bases and J by 5 bases, with 15 bases between. CDR3 size: 13 residues. Germline V gene lookup returns CDR1 SQVTM and CDR2 ANQGSEA. The CDR3 region is CSVVYGTAHEQYF. CDR3 nucleotide sequence: TGCAGCGTTGTGTACGGGACGGCACACGAGCAGTACTTC.

This clonotype was observed at least ten times. V usage is TRBV12-3 or TRBV12-4 and J usage is TRBJ1-5; the match to TRBD1 covers 7 bases. The ends lost 7 bases at V and 3 bases at J; junction bases unmatched: 9. CDR3 length: 15 amino acids. This CDR3 is CASKTGTAHNQPQHF. In DNA form, the CDR3 reads TGTGCCAGCAAAACCGGGACAGCTCACAATCAGCCCCAGCATTTT.

This clonotype showed up many times. The rearrangement joins TRBV29-1 to TRBJ2-7; 10 nucleotides line up with TRBD1. The V gene end was trimmed by 4 bases and the J gene end by 0 bases; junction bases not matched to a gene: 3. The germline V gene encodes CDR1 SQVTM and CDR2 ANQGSEA. The CDR3 is made up of 14 amino acids. CDR3 DNA: TGCAGCGTTGCGGGACAGGGGCACTCCTACGAGCAGTACTTC. Protein: CSVAGQGHSYEQYF.

As DNA, the CDR3 is TGTGCCAGTCGCGATACCGAATCTAGCAATCAGCCCCAGCATTTT. This translates into CASRDTESSNQPQHF. V gene TRBV19 combines with J gene TRBJ1-5; D is undetermined. From germline, CDR1 is LNHDA and CDR2 SQIVND (reference sequence). This CDR3 is 15 amino acids long. V was pared by 8 bases and J by 0 bases, with 14 bases between.

This clonotype occurred many times. The chain links TRBV7-8 to TRBJ1-4, with 7 nucleotides matching TRBD1. The CDR3 spans 14 residues. With 5 bases clipped from V and 5 bases from J, the junction kept 5 bases outside the gene matches. Germline V gene lookup returns CDR1 SGHVS and CDR2 FQNEAQ. DNA of the CDR3: TGTGCCAGCAGCACCGGGACAGTAAATGAAAAACTGTTTTTT. It yields the protein CASSTGTVNEKLFF.

This clonotype was recorded at least ten times. The V call is TRBV11-2, the J call TRBJ2-1, with TRBD2 matching over 8 bases. Trimming took 2 bases from V and 9 from J; bases not matched to a gene: 12. The germline V gene has CDR1 SGHAT and CDR2 FQNNGV. This CDR3 comprises 16 residues. The CDR3 nucleotides are TGTGCCAGCAGCTTACGACGGGAGGGCCGGGGGAGTGAGCAGTTCTTC. Amino acid sequence: CASSLRREGRGSEQFF. Using reference TRBV11-2 and TRBJ2-1 for the parts outside the CDR3, the full variable domain is EAGVAQSPRYKIIEKRQSVAFWCNPISGHATLYWYQQILGQGPKLLIQFQNNGVVDDSQLPKDRFSAERLKGVDSTLKIQPAKLEDSAVYLCASSLRREGRGSEQFFGPGTRLTVL.

Ten or more counts support this clonotype. The gene calls are TRBV3-1 and TRBJ1-5, with 7 bases lining up with TRBD1. The CDR3 sequence is 15 residues long. Germline V CDR1 and CDR2: LGHDT, YNNKEL (reference sequence). V lost 0 bases to trimming and J lost 1 base; unmatched junction nucleotides: 0. The CDR3 loop is CASSQEGQSNQPQHF. As DNA, the CDR3 is TGTGCCAGCAGCCAAGAGGGACAGAGCAATCAGCCCCAGCATTTT.

This clonotype came up a few times. The V call is TRBV30, the J call TRBJ2-1, with 7 bases that match TRBD2. The length of the CDR3 is 15 residues. Germline V gene sequence: CDR1 GTSNPN, CDR2 SVGIG (reference sequence). The V gene end was trimmed by 4 bases and the J gene end by 9 bases; junction bases not matched to a gene: 15. The CDR3 DNA follows: TGTGCCTGGAAAAGAGCGGGGTGGCTAATCGGTGAGCAGTTCTTC. This encodes CAWKRAGWLIGEQFF.

Note on this clonotype: A much larger clone differs from this one at a single base, so this may be a read error. This chain joins TRBV28 and TRBJ1-1; D gene unclear. This CDR3 is built from 12 residues. Trimming stripped 2 bases from V and 9 bases from J, with 10 bases between. Germline CDR1 MDHEN, CDR2 SYDVKM. The CDR3 region is CASSLIRAKAFF. In DNA form, the CDR3 reads TGTGCCAGCAGTTTAATAAGGGCTAAAGCTTTCTTT.

This clonotype was detected a few times. This sequence joins TRBV10-3 and TRBJ1-5; a weak D match, TRBD1 (6 bases). This CDR3 comprises 15 residues. The germline CDR1 and CDR2 sequences are ENHRY and SYGVKD. V was trimmed by 4 bases and J by 6 bases, leaving 16 bases between them. Here the CDR3 DNA reads TGTGCCATCAGTGGACACGAACAGGGCCCTCAGCCCCAGCATTTT. Translated, it gives CAISGHEQGPQPQHF.

This clonotype showed up just a few times. The rearrangement joins TRBV18 to TRBJ2-7; TRBD1 matches 9 bases. CDR3 length: 15 residues. With V trimmed by 3 bases and J by 6 bases, 9 bases remained unmatched. Germline-derived CDR1 and CDR2 are KGHSH and LQKENI. The CDR3 here is CASSPRRDRVAEQYF. In nucleotides, the CDR3 is TGTGCCAGCTCACCCAGGCGGGACAGGGTGGCCGAGCAGTACTTC.

This clonotype has only one observation. This may be a read error, as it is one base from a much larger clone. The chain has TRBV6-2 or TRBV6-3 and TRBJ2-5; 7 bases match TRBD2. From germline, CDR1 is MNHEY and CDR2 SVGEGT. The V and J ends lost 7 bases and 5 bases, in that order; junction bases with no gene match: 16. This CDR3 comprises 16 residues. The CDR3 spells CASKQSGEVVRETQYF. The CDR3 DNA reads TGTGCCAGCAAACAGAGCGGGGAGGTAGTACGGGAGACCCAGTACTTC.

Only a few counts were recorded for this clonotype. The rearrangement joins TRBV6-5 to TRBJ2-7; D gene unclear. The V and J ends lost 3 bases and 9 bases respectively, with 21 bases between them. The CDR3 spans 15 residues. The germline V gene encodes CDR1 MNHEY and CDR2 SVGAGI. This chain's CDR3 is CASSYAPESSLGQYF. In DNA, the CDR3 is TGTGCCAGCAGTTATGCCCCGGAGTCCTCATTGGGGCAGTACTTC.

There are many counts of this clonotype. The V call is TRBV20-1, the J call TRBJ2-1, with D unclear. CDR1 and CDR2 from the germline V gene are DFQATT and SNEGSKA (reference sequence). The CDR3 totals 15 residues. Trimming shortened V by 0 bases and J by 0 bases, and 9 bases separated the two germline ends. CDR3 bases: TGCAGTGCTAGAGATTTCACGGGCTCCTACAATGAGCAGTTCTTC. Translating gives CSARDFTGSYNEQFF.